The 15 T cell receptor beta chains reported below all come from one sample, sequenced in a study of T cells during gluten challenge in celiac disease. Three nested PCRs with multiplexed primers covering all TRA and TRB V genes amplified paired chains. A single record per CDR3 protein comes from TCRdb applying MiXCR to the single-cell sequencing reads. The profile covers about 310 distinct CDR3 sequences, with under 60% appearing a single time and around 62% taken by the ten largest. The sequences come from gluten-specific CD4+ T cells sorted from the duodenum using tetramers, collected at baseline or on day 14 of gluten challenge (not recorded which). The receptors derive from a female donor with celiac disease.

The chain links TRBV19 to TRBJ1-1, with D possibly being TRBD1 (6 bases). The CDR3 is 17 amino acids. Looked up from germline, CDR1 is LNHDA and CDR2 is SQIVND (reference sequence). Between the trimmed V and J ends, which lost 5 bases and 3 bases, there was a span of 22 bases. In DNA form, the CDR3 reads TGTGCCAGTAGTCCCTATTTAGGGGGGACGAGGGACACTGAAGCTTTCTTT. Amino acids: CASSPYLGGTRDTEAFF.

Relative to its sample, this clonotype is hyperexpanded (1% or more). J is TRBJ2-5 and V is TRBV29-1; 7 positions match TRBD2. CDR3 length: 12 residues. V lost 7 bases to trimming and J lost 7 bases; unmatched junction nucleotides: 9. CDR1 SQVTM and CDR2 ANQGSEA come from the germline V gene. CDR3 amino acids: CSGGGWEGTQYF. The CDR3, as DNA: TGCAGCGGGGGCGGCTGGGAGGGGACCCAGTACTTC.

This chain uses TRBV9 with TRBJ2-3; 10 bases match TRBD2. V trimming: 0 bases; J trimming: 5 bases; junction bases outside the gene matches: 3. Germline V gives CDR1 SGDLS, CDR2 YYNGEE. The CDR3 is made up of 15 amino acids. As DNA, the CDR3 is TGTGCCAGCAGCGTAGTCGGGACTAGCGTAGATACGCAGTATTTT. Its protein product is CASSVVGTSVDTQYF.

By share, this clonotype ranks as large (0.1 to 1%). This chain links TRBV19 with TRBJ2-6; D may be TRBD1 or TRBD2 (5 bases each). Trimming stripped 4 bases from V and 0 bases from J, with 13 bases between. This CDR3 has 17 amino acids. Per the germline V gene, CDR1 is LNHDA and CDR2 is SQIVND (reference sequence). The CDR3 DNA sequence: TGTGCCAGTAGTACCGGGACGGCGGTCTCTGGGGCCAACGTCCTGACTTTC. Translation: CASSTGTAVSGANVLTF.

This chain connects TRBV19 to TRBJ2-6, with TRBD2 as a possible D gene (5 bases). Germline values: CDR1 LNHDA, CDR2 SQIVND (reference sequence). Trimming pared 3 bases from V and 0 bases from J, leaving 12 bases between. This CDR3 region has 17 residues. CDR3 bases: TGTGCCAGTAGTATCGTCGGGGTCTACTCTGGGGCCAACGTCCTGACTTTC. Protein sequence: CASSIVGVYSGANVLTF.

The rearrangement links TRBV28 to TRBJ2-3, with 12 bases fitting TRBD2. V lost 5 bases, J lost 3 bases, and 3 bases stayed unmatched. The CDR3 is 15 amino acids. CDR1 is MDHEN, CDR2 SYDVKM, per germline. The CDR3 sequence is CASSTLAGGTDTQYF. The CDR3 bases are TGTGCCAGCAGTACACTAGCGGGGGGAACAGATACGCAGTATTTT.

This clonotype was seen more than once but under ten times. V gene TRBV5-6 combines with J gene TRBJ2-7, with 8 positions matching TRBD2. CDR3 length equals 16 residues. The germline CDR1 and CDR2 sequences are SGHDT and YYEEEE. V lost 1 base to trimming and J lost 7 bases; unmatched junction nucleotides: 13. The CDR3 nucleotides are TGTGCCAGCAGCTTGTTTGGACTAGCAGGGAGTGGAGAGCAGTACTTC. It is translated as CASSLFGLAGSGEQYF.

This clonotype has a single count. V gene TRBV7-2 combines with J gene TRBJ2-2; a weak D match, TRBD2 (5 bases). The CDR3 totals 16 residues. Per the germline V gene, CDR1 is SGHTA and CDR2 is FQGNSA. Trimming took 3 bases from V and 1 from J, leaving 12 bases between them. The CDR3 region has the DNA TGTGCCAGCAGCTTCTCTAGCACGGGGAACACCGGGGAGCTGTTTTTT. Translating gives CASSFSSTGNTGELFF.

Ten or more counts support this clonotype. V and J are TRBV4-1 and TRBJ2-7; D gene unclear. Germline V gene sequence: CDR1 MGHRA, CDR2 YSYEKL. The ends were cut back, 0 bases at V and 3 bases at J, with 15 bases in the middle. This CDR3 has 16 residues. CDR3 amino acids: CASSQDAQPSLYEQYF. DNA for the CDR3: TGCGCCAGCAGCCAAGACGCACAGCCCAGTCTCTACGAGCAGTACTTC.

The chain joins TRBV20-1 to TRBJ1-4, with a possible D match to TRBD1 (6 bases). The length of the CDR3 is 12 residues. The germline V and J ends were trimmed by 4 bases and 8 bases, with 11 bases remaining between them. CDR1 is DFQATT and CDR2 is SNEGSKA in the germline V gene (reference sequence). CDR3 region: CSANQGSEKLFF. The CDR3 region has the DNA TGCAGTGCTAACCAGGGGAGCGAAAAACTGTTTTTT.

The rearrangement uses TRBV7-7 and TRBJ2-2; no clear D gene. The V gene lost 7 bases and the J gene lost 4 bases, with 16 bases spanning the gap. Germline CDR1 reads SSHAT; CDR2 reads FNYEAQ (reference sequence). The CDR3 sequence is 15 residues long. The CDR3 here is CASTSPPRGTGELFF. The CDR3 region has the DNA TGTGCCAGCACCTCCCCCCCGCGTGGCACCGGGGAGCTGTTTTTT.

This rearrangement joins TRBV5-6 to TRBJ2-5; 8 bases map to TRBD2. The CDR3 spans 14 residues. CDR1 SGHDT and CDR2 YYEEEE come from the germline V gene. V shed 3 bases, J shed 9 bases, and the junction held 10 bases outside the gene matches. The CDR3 loop is CASSSGGAFEAQYF. CDR3 DNA sequence: TGTGCCAGCAGCTCCGGGGGGGCCTTCGAGGCCCAGTACTTC.

This clonotype appeared a few times. This chain connects TRBV4-1 to TRBJ2-3; perhaps D is TRBD1 or TRBD2 (6 bases each). Germline CDR1 reads MGHRA; CDR2 reads YSYEKL. CDR3 size: 16 residues. Trimming left V 0 bases short and J 5 bases short, with 15 bases between. The chain's CDR3 is CASSQERIGGLDTQYF. The CDR3 nucleotides read TGCGCCAGCAGCCAAGAAAGGATTGGGGGGCTAGATACGCAGTATTTT.

V is TRBV29-1 and J is TRBJ2-5; 9 bases align to TRBD2. V lost 4 bases, J lost 4 bases, and 10 bases stayed unmatched. Per the germline V gene, CDR1 is SQVTM and CDR2 is ANQGSEA. CDR3 length equals 15 residues. CDR3 region: CSVGVLAGWAETQYF. The CDR3 DNA is TGCAGCGTTGGTGTACTAGCGGGTTGGGCAGAGACCCAGTACTTC. Variable domain in full (rest from reference TRBV29-1 and TRBJ2-5): SAVISQKPSRDICQRGTSLTIQCQVDSQVTMMFWYRQQPGQSLTLIATANQGSEATYESGFVIDKFPISRPNLTFSTLTVSNMSPEDSSIYLCSVGVLAGWAETQYFGPGTRLLVL.

This clonotype is classed as hyperexpanded (1% or more). The rearrangement uses TRBV19 and TRBJ2-2; possibly TRBD2 for D (5 bases). Looked up from germline, CDR1 is LNHDA and CDR2 is SQIVND (reference sequence). This CDR3 spans 13 amino acids. V shed 6 bases and J shed 7 bases, with 12 bases lying between them. In DNA form, the CDR3 reads TGTGCCAGTAGCCAAACTAGTTTCGGGGAGCTGTTTTTT. It encodes CASSQTSFGELFF.